One T cell receptor (beta chain) is described in this entry. This receptor's antigen is unknown. Per-base quality was not reported, and no clone a single base away is much larger than it. This entry comes from a study of blood T cell repertoires in COVID-19 (dated by TCRdb to about 2020). In the study overall: Samples from collaborators originated in the United States, Italy and Spain and spanned both the acute and convalescent phases of COVID-19. The prospective study material was composed of cDNA or gDNA derived from T cells, B-cell-depleted T cells, or PBMCs. Subjects who had been exposed to COVID-19, were actively infected with it, or had recovered from it provided the deeply sampled blood TCRbeta repertoires that made up the dataset. A freely available public database, intended as a resource for researchers studying the immune response to SARS-CoV-2, is where the repertoires were released. The samples were drawn from two sources: the first 160 participants of the ongoing ImmuneRACE study, and 1,200 or so subjects contributed by 6 global collaborators. Nearly every sample came with metadata listing a de-identified subject ID, COVID-19 status, age in years and sex. Where available, HLA class I and class II types were obtained from metadata supplied by the sample provider rather than from assay-based typing.

TCRbeta CDR3 regions were amplified from genomic DNA using the immunoSEQ Assay, a bias-controlled multiplex PCR. The authors processed their data as follows. Nucleated cell counts per sample were estimated from amplification of reference gene primers within the assay. Sequence reads were collapsed and filtered to measure the absolute abundance of every unique TCRbeta CDR3 rearrangement. For each sample, productive Simpson clonality was calculated as the square root of Simpson's diversity index across productive rearrangements. Sourced from immuneACCESS, this table was stored by TCRdb with only in-frame sequences that have V and J called. A share of the clones is absent; for the studies checked, an unresolved V gene accounts for under half, and the remainder has no known explanation. The V and J calls and clone size were taken over from that table, and D and trimming were inferred from the DNA. For this sample there are fewer than 500,000 clones; 81% appear just once. The top ten constitute 0.85% to 1.3% of the sample.

The collaborating institutions used their own protocols to collect whole blood in K2EDTA tubes. For TCRbeta analysis, collaborators shipped samples as frozen whole blood, isolated PBMCs, or DNA extracted from either of those sample types. The CDR3 sequence holds 15 residues, the cysteine and phenylalanine included. The DNA shown is the 45-base CDR3, in frame from base 1. Sequences MNHEY (CDR1) and SVGAGI (CDR2) are obtained from the germline V gene. A distance of 12 bases separates the germline ends of V and J, which lose 6 bases and 0 bases respectively. What the authors observed across the whole study: Clinical and demographic metadata were provided uncurated, with the amount varying by source and participant.

This sequence was found in a human donor with acute or convalescent COVID-19. The donor label of this sample is uncertain. The rearrangement joined TRBV6-5 to TRBJ1-3; TRBD1 is perhaps the D gene, given 5 matching bases. Sequenced input: peripheral blood. The DNA is as follows: TGTGCCAGCAGCACAGGATTGTACTCTGGAAACACCATATATTTT. This sequence encodes CASSTGLYSGNTIYF.